The sequence of this TCR beta chain was determined in a study of early T cells in non-severe SARS-CoV-2 infection. This clonotype was detected ten times or more. Germline-derived CDR1 and CDR2 are KGHDR and SFDVKD. Germline trimming cut 4 bases from V and 4 bases from J; bases unmatched to any gene: 10. The CDR3 extends over 17 amino acids. A single record per CDR3 protein comes from TCRdb applying MiXCR to the 5' RACE reads. The sample shows about 61,000 distinct CDR3 sequences, 8.5% to 9.5% of them seen only once. The specimen was whole blood. The rearrangement uses TRBV24-1 and TRBJ2-3, with 10 positions matching TRBD1. The origin of this receptor is an adult who was a healthcare worker with PCR-confirmed SARS-CoV-2 infection or an uninfected control (not recorded which). CDR3 residues: CATSEPRTGGSSDTQYF. The CDR3 nucleotides are TGTGCCACCAGTGAACCCCGGACAGGGGGAAGTTCAGATACGCAGTATTTT.